Listed here are 8 T cell receptor beta chains from one sample, sequenced in a study of shared clonotypes between healthy human individuals. Clones were sequenced by immunoSEQ multiplex PCR, and TCRdb holds only the in-frame ones, with some missing. Altogether 550,000 to 800,000 clones are present, about 92% being singletons, with the ten largest covering 30% to 40%. Sequencing used memory CD8+ T cells from PBMCs. Subset in this sample: CD45RO+ cells pooled with CCR7-negative TemRA cells. Every receptor here comes from a man aged 18 to 29 in good health. Some clones in this sample may be carry-over from other donors' samples.

The chain is built from TRBV28 and TRBJ1-2; TRBD1 matches 7 bases. The CDR3 contains 14 residues. CDR1 MDHEN and CDR2 SYDVKM come from the germline V gene. The trim removed 5 bases at V and 5 bases at J, leaving 8 bases unmatched. DNA for the CDR3: TGTGCCAGCAGTCCGAGGGACAGAGTATATGGCTACACCTTC. It specifies CASSPRDRVYGYTF.

This clone turned up a few times. DNA of the CDR3: TGTGCCAGCAGTTACCCCGGGAGGAACACTGAAGCTTTCTTT. Protein product: CASSYPGRNTEAFF. The chain carries TRBV7-9 and TRBJ1-1; D ambiguous. Germline CDR1 and CDR2: SEHNR and FQNEAQ (reference sequence). Trimming shortened V by 6 bases and J by 1 base, and 12 bases separated the two germline ends. This CDR3 is 14 amino acids long. The full variable domain, rest sourced from reference TRBV7-9 and TRBJ1-1, is DTGVSQNPRHKITKRGQNVTFRCDPISEHNRLYWYRQTLGQGPEFLTYFQNEAQLEKSRLLSDRFSAERPKGSFSTLEIQRTEQGDSAMYLCASSYPGRNTEAFFGQGTRLTVV.

The gene calls are TRBV21-1 and TRBJ1-2. TRBV21-1 is a pseudogene locus. This CDR3 contains 15 residues. The CDR3 bases are TGTGCCAGCAGCAAAGAGGGCGGGGGGCGGAGAGGCTACACCTTC. It translates to CASSKEGGGRRGYTF.

This chain uses TRBV9 with TRBJ2-7, with TRBD2 matching 7 bases. The V gene end was trimmed by 7 bases and the J gene end by 3 bases; junction bases not matched to a gene: 10. CDR3 size: 14 residues. Germline V gives CDR1 SGDLS, CDR2 YYNGEE. The CDR3 here is CASSPSGIIYEQYF. Written as DNA, the CDR3 is TGTGCCAGCTCTCCCAGCGGGATAATCTACGAGCAGTACTTC. The full variable domain, rest sourced from reference TRBV9 and TRBJ2-7, is DSGVTQTPKHLITATGQRVTLRCSPRSGDLSVYWYQQSLDQGLQFLIQYYNGEERAKGNILERFSAQQFPDLHSELNLSSLELGDSALYFCASSPSGIIYEQYFGPGTRLTVT.

This clone has at least ten counts. This sequence joins TRBV19 and TRBJ1-2; TRBD1 might be the D (5 bases). The germline gives CDR1 LNHDA, CDR2 SQIVND (reference sequence). V shed 5 bases and J shed 7 bases, with 14 bases lying between them. CDR3 length equals 13 residues. CDR3 coding DNA: TGTGCCAGTAGTTGGGGACGGATACTTGGCTACACCTTC. This encodes CASSWGRILGYTF.

This chain links TRBV7-6 with TRBJ1-1, with TRBD1 as a possible D gene (6 bases). The CDR3 loop spans 17 amino acids. CDR1 and CDR2 from the germline V gene are SGHVS and FNYEAQ. The V gene lost 5 bases and the J gene lost 6 bases, with 25 bases spanning the gap. The CDR3 loop is CASSPWGGLVTISEAFF. CDR3 nucleotide sequence: TGTGCCAGCAGCCCCTGGGGGGGGCTTGTCACGATTTCTGAAGCTTTCTTT.

This chain joins TRBV12-5 and TRBJ2-3; D call uncertain. V lost 2 bases, J lost 2 bases, and 14 bases lay in between. This CDR3 has 16 amino acids. Germline CDR1 and CDR2: LGHNT and FRNRAP. The CDR3 reads CASGLPEDGFTDTQYF. CDR3 coding DNA: TGTGCTAGTGGTTTGCCCGAGGACGGCTTCACAGATACGCAGTATTTT.

Details on this clone: A junction end diverges from the germline sequence, so it may reflect a read error. This rearrangement joins TRBV6-5 to TRBJ2-7, with 8 bases fitting TRBD1. Germline V CDR1 and CDR2: MNHEY, SVGAGI. This CDR3 has 12 residues. The CDR3 region is CASSTSGTGTFF. The CDR3 DNA reads TGTGCCAGCAGTACCTCCGGGACAGGAACATTTTTC.